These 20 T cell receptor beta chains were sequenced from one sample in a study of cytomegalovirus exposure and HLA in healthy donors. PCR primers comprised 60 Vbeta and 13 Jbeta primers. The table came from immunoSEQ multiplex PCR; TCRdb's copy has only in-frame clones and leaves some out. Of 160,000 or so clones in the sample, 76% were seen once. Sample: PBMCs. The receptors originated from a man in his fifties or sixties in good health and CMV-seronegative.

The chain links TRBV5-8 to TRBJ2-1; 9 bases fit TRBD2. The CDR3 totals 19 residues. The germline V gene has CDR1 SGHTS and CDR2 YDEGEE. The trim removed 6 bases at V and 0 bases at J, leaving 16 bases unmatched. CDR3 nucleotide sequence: TGTGCCAGCACCCCCGGGACTAGCCCCCCGAGGAGCTCCTACAATGAGCAGTTCTTC. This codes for CASTPGTSPPRSSYNEQFF.

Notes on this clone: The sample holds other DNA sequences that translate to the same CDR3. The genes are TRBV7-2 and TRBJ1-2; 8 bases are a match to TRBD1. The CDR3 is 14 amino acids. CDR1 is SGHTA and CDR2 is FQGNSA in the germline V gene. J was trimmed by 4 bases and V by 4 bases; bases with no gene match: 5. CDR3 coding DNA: TGTGCCAGCAGCTCAGGACAGGGCCTCTATGGCTACACCTTC. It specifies CASSSGQGLYGYTF.

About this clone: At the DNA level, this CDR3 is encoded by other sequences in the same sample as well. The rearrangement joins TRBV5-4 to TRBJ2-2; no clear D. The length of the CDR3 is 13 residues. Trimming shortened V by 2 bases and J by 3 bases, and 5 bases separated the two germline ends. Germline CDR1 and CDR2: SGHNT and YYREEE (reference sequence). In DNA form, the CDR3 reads TGTGCCAGCAGCTTAACAGACACCGGGGAGCTGTTTTTT. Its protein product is CASSLTDTGELFF.

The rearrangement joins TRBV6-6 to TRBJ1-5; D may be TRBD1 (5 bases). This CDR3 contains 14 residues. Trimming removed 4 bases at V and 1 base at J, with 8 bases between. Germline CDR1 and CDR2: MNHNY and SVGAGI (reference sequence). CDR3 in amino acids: CASSSGVSNQPQHF. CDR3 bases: TGTGCCAGCAGTTCGGGGGTCAGCAATCAGCCCCAGCATTTT.

The CDR3 DNA reads TGTGCCAGCAGCTTAGGGGAGGGAGGCTACACCTTC. Encoded protein: CASSLGEGGYTF. The chain uses TRBV7-9 and TRBJ1-2, with D unresolved. The CDR3 extends over 12 amino acids. V shed 1 base and J shed 8 bases, with 8 bases lying between them. CDR1 is SEHNR, CDR2 FQNEAQ, per germline (reference sequence). The complete variable domain, with remaining parts taken from reference TRBV7-9 and TRBJ1-2, reads DTGVSQNPRHKITKRGQNVTFRCDPISEHNRLYWYRQTLGQGPEFLTYFQNEAQLEKSRLLSDRFSAERPKGSFSTLEIQRTEQGDSAMYLCASSLGEGGYTFGSGTRLTVV.

CDR3 nucleotides: TGCGCCAGCAGCGGGACTAGCGGGAACGATGAGCAGTTCTTC. It translates to CASSGTSGNDEQFF. The chain links TRBV5-1 to TRBJ2-1; 13 bases fit TRBD2. CDR3 size: 14 residues. V lost 4 bases and J lost 8; bases outside the gene matches: 3. CDR1 is SGHRS, CDR2 YFSETQ, per germline.

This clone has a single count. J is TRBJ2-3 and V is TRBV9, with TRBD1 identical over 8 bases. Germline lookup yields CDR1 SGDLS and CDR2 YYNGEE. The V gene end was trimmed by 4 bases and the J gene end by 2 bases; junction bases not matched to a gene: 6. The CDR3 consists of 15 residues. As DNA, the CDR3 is TGTGCCAGCAGCCCAGGGGGCGGGGTCACAGATACGCAGTATTTT. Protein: CASSPGGGVTDTQYF. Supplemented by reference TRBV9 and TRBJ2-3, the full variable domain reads DSGVTQTPKHLITATGQRVTLRCSPRSGDLSVYWYQQSLDQGLQFLIQYYNGEERAKGNILERFSAQQFPDLHSELNLSSLELGDSALYFCASSPGGGVTDTQYFGPGTRLTVL.

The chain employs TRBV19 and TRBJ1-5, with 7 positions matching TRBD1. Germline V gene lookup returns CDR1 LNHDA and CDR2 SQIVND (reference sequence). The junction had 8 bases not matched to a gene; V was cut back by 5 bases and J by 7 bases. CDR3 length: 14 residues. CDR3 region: CASSSTGNVQPQHF. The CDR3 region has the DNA TGTGCCAGTAGTTCGACAGGGAATGTGCAGCCCCAGCATTTT.

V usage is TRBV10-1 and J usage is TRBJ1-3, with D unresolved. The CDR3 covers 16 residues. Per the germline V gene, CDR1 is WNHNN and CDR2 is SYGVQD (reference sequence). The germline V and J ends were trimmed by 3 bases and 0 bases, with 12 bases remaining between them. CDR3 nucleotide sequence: TGCGCCAGCAGTGAAGCGTCGGAGCTCTCTGGAAACACCATATATTTT. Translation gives CASSEASELSGNTIYF.

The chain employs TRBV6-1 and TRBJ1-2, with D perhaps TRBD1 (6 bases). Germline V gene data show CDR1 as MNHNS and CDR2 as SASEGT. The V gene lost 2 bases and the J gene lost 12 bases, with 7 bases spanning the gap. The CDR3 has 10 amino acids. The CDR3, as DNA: TGTGCCAGCAGTGAAAAGGGGGACACCTTC. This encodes CASSEKGDTF.

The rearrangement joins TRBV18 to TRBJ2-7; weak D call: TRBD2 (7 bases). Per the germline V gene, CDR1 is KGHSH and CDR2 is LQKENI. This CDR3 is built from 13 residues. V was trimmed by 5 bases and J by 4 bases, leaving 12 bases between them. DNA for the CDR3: TGTGCCAGCTCAGGGGGGGCAAATTACGAGCAGTACTTC. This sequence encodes CASSGGANYEQYF.

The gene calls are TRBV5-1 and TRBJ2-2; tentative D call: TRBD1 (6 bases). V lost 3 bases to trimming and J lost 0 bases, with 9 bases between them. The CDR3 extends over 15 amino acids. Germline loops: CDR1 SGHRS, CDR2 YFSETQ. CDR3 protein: CASSSGTPNTGELFF. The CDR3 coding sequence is TGCGCCAGCAGCTCCGGGACACCGAACACCGGGGAGCTGTTTTTT.

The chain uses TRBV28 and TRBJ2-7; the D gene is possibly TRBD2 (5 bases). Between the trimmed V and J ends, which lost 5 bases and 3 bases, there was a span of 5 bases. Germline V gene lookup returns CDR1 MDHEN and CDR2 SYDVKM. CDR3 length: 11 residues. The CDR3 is CASSAGYEQYF. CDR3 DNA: TGTGCCAGCAGTGCGGGCTACGAGCAGTACTTC. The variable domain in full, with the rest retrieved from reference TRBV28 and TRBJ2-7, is DVKVTQSSRYLVKRTGEKVFLECVQDMDHENMFWYRQDPGLGLRLIYFSYDVKMKEKGDIPEGYSVSREKKERFSLILESASTNQTSMYLCASSAGYEQYFGPGTRLTVT.

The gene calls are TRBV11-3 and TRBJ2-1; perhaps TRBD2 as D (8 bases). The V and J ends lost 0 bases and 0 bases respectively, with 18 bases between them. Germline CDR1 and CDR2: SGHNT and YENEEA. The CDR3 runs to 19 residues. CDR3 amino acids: CASSLDGRGPFSSYNEQFF. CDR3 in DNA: TGTGCCAGCAGCTTAGACGGGAGGGGGCCTTTCAGCTCCTACAATGAGCAGTTCTTC.

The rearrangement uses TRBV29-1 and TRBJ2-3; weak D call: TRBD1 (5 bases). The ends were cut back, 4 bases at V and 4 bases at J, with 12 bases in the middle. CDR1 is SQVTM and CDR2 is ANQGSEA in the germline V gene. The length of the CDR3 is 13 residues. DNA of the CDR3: TGCAGCGTTGTTATCCAGGGTGCAGATACGCAGTATTTT. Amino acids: CSVVIQGADTQYF.

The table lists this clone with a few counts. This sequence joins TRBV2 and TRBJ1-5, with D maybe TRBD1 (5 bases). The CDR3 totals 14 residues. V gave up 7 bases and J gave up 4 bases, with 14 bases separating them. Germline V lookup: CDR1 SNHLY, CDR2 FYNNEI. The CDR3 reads CASNFRGGNQPQHF. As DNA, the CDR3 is TGTGCCAGCAACTTCCGGGGGGGGAATCAGCCCCAGCATTTT.

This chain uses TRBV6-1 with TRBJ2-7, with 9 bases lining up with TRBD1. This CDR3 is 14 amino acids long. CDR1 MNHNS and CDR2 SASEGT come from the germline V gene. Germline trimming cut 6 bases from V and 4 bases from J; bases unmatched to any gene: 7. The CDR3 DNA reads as TGTGCCAGCAGCGACAGGGGGGCCCTTTACGAGCAGTACTTC. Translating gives CASSDRGALYEQYF.

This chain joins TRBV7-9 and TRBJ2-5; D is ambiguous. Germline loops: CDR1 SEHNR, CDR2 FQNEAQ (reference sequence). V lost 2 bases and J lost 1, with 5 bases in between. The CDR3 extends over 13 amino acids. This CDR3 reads CASSLYSQETQYF. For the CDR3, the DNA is TGTGCCAGCAGCTTATATAGCCAAGAGACCCAGTACTTC.

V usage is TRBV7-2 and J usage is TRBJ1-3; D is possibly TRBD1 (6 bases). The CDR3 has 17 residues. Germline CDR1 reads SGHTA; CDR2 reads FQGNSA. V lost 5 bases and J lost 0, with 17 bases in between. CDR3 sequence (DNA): TGTGCCAGCAGCCACTCCGGGACATTCGCCTCTGGAAACACCATATATTTT. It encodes CASSHSGTFASGNTIYF.

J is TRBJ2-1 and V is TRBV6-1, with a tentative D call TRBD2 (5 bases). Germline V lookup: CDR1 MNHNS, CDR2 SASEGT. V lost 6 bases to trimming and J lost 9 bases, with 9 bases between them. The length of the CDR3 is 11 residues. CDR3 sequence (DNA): TGTGCCAGCAGGGAGGTGGGTGAGCAGTTCTTC. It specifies CASREVGEQFF.